Below, 21 T cell receptor beta chains from the same sample are listed, as sequenced in a study of regulatory T cells in long-lasting Graves disease. Time point described: newly diagnosed GD, antithyroid drugs for less than 3 months. Extracted PBMC RNA gave rise to the TCR library. Combining iRepertoire HTBI primers with Arm-PCR of CDR3 regions, the authors built TCR beta libraries. TCRdb re-called the multiplex PCR reads through MiXCR, storing one row per CDR3 protein. The data hold 550,000 to 600,000 distinct CDR3 sequences, with more than 15% observed a single time. The data were also submitted as part of a second study, on T cells in Graves' hyperthyroidism and ophthalmopathy.

The source was peripheral blood mononuclear cells (PBMCs), collected at new diagnosis, from a patient treated with antithyroid drugs. The receptors here all came from a young man with Graves disease.

This clonotype was counted at least ten times. V and J are TRBV7-3 and TRBJ2-7; 9 nucleotides line up with TRBD1. The junction had 10 bases not matched to a gene; V was cut back by 5 bases and J by 5 bases. The CDR3 contains 15 residues. From germline, CDR1 is SGHTA and CDR2 FQGTGA. The chain's CDR3 is CASSRRGTGFNEQYF. In nucleotides, the CDR3 is TGTGCCAGCAGCCGACGAGGGACAGGGTTCAACGAGCAGTACTTC. Full variable domain (rest looked up from reference TRBV7-3 and TRBJ2-7): GAGVSQTPSNKVTEKGKYVELRCDPISGHTALYWYRQSLGQGPEFLIYFQGTGAADDSGLPNDRFFAVRPEGSVSTLKIQRTERGDSAVYLCASSRRGTGFNEQYFGPGTRLTVT.

In this sample, this clonotype turned up many times. V is TRBV7-3 and J is TRBJ1-6, with 9 positions matching TRBD1. Looked up from germline, CDR1 is SGHTA and CDR2 is FQGTGA. V was clipped by 6 bases and J by 6 bases; unmatched bases: 6. The CDR3 spans 15 residues. The CDR3: CASSVDRGTNSPLHF. CDR3 in DNA: TGTGCCAGCAGTGTTGACAGGGGGACTAATTCACCCCTCCACTTT. The full variable domain, completed using reference TRBV7-3 and TRBJ1-6, is GAGVSQTPSNKVTEKGKYVELRCDPISGHTALYWYRQSLGQGPEFLIYFQGTGAADDSGLPNDRFFAVRPEGSVSTLKIQRTERGDSAVYLCASSVDRGTNSPLHFGNGTRLTVT.

This clonotype was detected only a few times. CDR3 amino acids: CATDAERQGSGNTIYF. CDR3 in DNA: TGTGCCACGGATGCTGAGCGACAGGGTTCTGGAAACACCATATATTTT. The chain uses TRBV27 and TRBJ1-3; 7 positions match TRBD1. J lost 1 base, V lost 10 bases, and 13 bases had no gene match. Germline values: CDR1 MNHEY, CDR2 SMNVEV (reference sequence). There are 16 residues in the CDR3.

The rearrangement links TRBV10-3 to TRBJ2-7; TRBD2 is a possible D gene (5 bases). This CDR3 has 13 residues. The ends were cut back, 3 bases at V and 6 bases at J, with 12 bases in the middle. CDR1 is ENHRY, CDR2 SYGVKD, per germline. In DNA, the CDR3 is TGTGCCATCAGTGACCTTAGGACTCCCGAGCAGTACTTC. It codes for CAISDLRTPEQYF.

This clonotype was seen repeatedly, ten times or more. The V call is TRBV28, the J call TRBJ2-3; the D gene is possibly TRBD2 (6 bases). The V gene lost 3 bases and the J gene lost 2 bases, with 15 bases spanning the gap. This CDR3 has 16 amino acids. Germline lookup yields CDR1 MDHEN and CDR2 SYDVKM. Here the CDR3 DNA reads TGTGCCAGCAGTTTGACTGTAGGAGGGTACACAGATACGCAGTATTTT. Protein: CASSLTVGGYTDTQYF.

Turning to this clonotype: Given a much more abundant clone one base away, this may be a read error. The CDR3 nucleotides are TGTGCCAGCAGCCCGACAGGGACGTACACTGAAGCTTTCTTT. Its protein is CASSPTGTYTEAFF. The rearrangement links TRBV6-1 to TRBJ1-1, with 7 nucleotides matching TRBD1. Germline trimming cut 6 bases from V and 3 bases from J; bases unmatched to any gene: 7. The germline gives CDR1 MNHNS, CDR2 SASEGT. The CDR3 loop spans 14 amino acids.

This clonotype showed up many times. The chain is built from TRBV27 and TRBJ2-3; 13 bases are shared with TRBD2. Trimming at V came to 5 bases and at J to 6 bases, leaving 8 bases not matched to a gene. The CDR3 is 16 amino acids. The germline gives CDR1 MNHEY, CDR2 SMNVEV (reference sequence). The CDR3 DNA follows: TGTGCCAGCAGTGACCTAGGACTAGCGGGAGAGGATACGCAGTATTTT. Translated, it gives CASSDLGLAGEDTQYF.

The sample holds many counts of this clonotype. The chain uses TRBV6-1 and TRBJ2-3, with D maybe TRBD1 (7 bases). The V end lost 6 bases, the J end lost 4 bases, and 29 bases lay between the germline ends. CDR3 size: 19 residues. The germline V gene has CDR1 MNHNS and CDR2 SASEGT. Here the CDR3 DNA reads TGTGCCAGCAGCCCCTCATCGTGGGGGCAGGGGGGACGGGCAGATACGCAGTATTTT. Amino acids: CASSPSSWGQGGRADTQYF.

This clonotype was seen only a few times. The chain combines TRBV28 with TRBJ2-7; D possibly matches TRBD1 or TRBD2 (5 bases each). Germline lookup yields CDR1 MDHEN and CDR2 SYDVKM. Trimming removed 5 bases from V and 0 bases from J, with 14 bases in between. This CDR3 comprises 15 residues. The CDR3 protein is CASSPLRDPSYEQYF. The CDR3 bases are TGTGCCAGCAGTCCCCTCCGGGACCCCTCCTACGAGCAGTACTTC.

This clonotype was counted a few times. The rearrangement uses TRBV9 and TRBJ2-1, with TRBD1 matching 11 bases. The DNA end lines up better with TRBJ2-7; the J call may be wrong. The length of the CDR3 is 16 residues. The V gene's germline CDR1 is SGDLS and CDR2 YYNGEE. CDR3 protein: CASSSSGTGGWHEQYF. For the CDR3, the DNA is TGTGCCAGCAGCTCCTCGGGGACAGGGGGTTGGCACGAGCAGTACTTC.

The chain couples TRBV3-1 to TRBJ2-1; D is unclear. The CDR3 runs to 13 residues. Germline CDR1 LGHDT, CDR2 YNNKEL (reference sequence). The V end was cut by 0 bases, the J end by 13 bases, with 13 bases between. The CDR3 is CASSQEPDRSQFF. The CDR3 nucleotides read TGTGCCAGCAGCCAAGAGCCGGACCGTAGTCAGTTCTTC.

The CDR3 loop reads CASSINLRGGDSPLHF. The CDR3 nucleotides are TGTGCCAGTAGTATAAACCTTCGGGGTGGTGATTCACCCCTCCACTTT. This rearrangement joins TRBV19 to TRBJ1-6, with no clear D. V lost 2 bases and J 8 bases, leaving 16 bases between the germline ends. This CDR3 is 16 amino acids long. Germline V gene sequence: CDR1 LNHDA, CDR2 SQIVND (reference sequence).

The CDR3 nucleotides read TGTGCCAGCAGTTTAACGGGACTGGGCTCGAACACCGGGGAGCTGTTTTTT. Protein: CASSLTGLGSNTGELFF. V is TRBV28 and J is TRBJ2-2; D might be TRBD2 (6 bases). The germline gives CDR1 MDHEN, CDR2 SYDVKM. Trimming stripped 2 bases from V and 0 bases from J, with 13 bases between. The CDR3 has 17 amino acids.

This clonotype was found many times. The rearrangement links TRBV27 to TRBJ2-7; 8 bases are a match to TRBD2. The germline CDR1 and CDR2 sequences are MNHEY and SMNVEV (reference sequence). The CDR3 extends over 15 amino acids. J was trimmed by 4 bases and V by 5 bases; bases with no gene match: 10. The CDR3 region is CASSDGTSGRYEQYF. In nucleotides, the CDR3 is TGTGCCAGCAGTGACGGTACTAGCGGTCGGTACGAGCAGTACTTC.

V and J are TRBV6-5 and TRBJ2-2; 8 bases are a match to TRBD1. The germline gives CDR1 MNHEY, CDR2 SVGAGI. There are 15 residues in the CDR3. The V gene end was trimmed by 1 base and the J gene end by 7 bases; junction bases not matched to a gene: 5. CDR3 sequence reads: CASSYFGQGGGELFF. The CDR3 region has the DNA TGTGCCAGCAGTTACTTTGGACAGGGCGGCGGGGAGCTGTTTTTT.

This clonotype has ten or more counts. The chain has TRBV18 and TRBJ1-4; perhaps TRBD1 as D (5 bases). There are 13 residues in the CDR3. V was clipped by 8 bases and J by 12 bases, with 19 bases between them. Germline CDR1 KGHSH, CDR2 LQKENI. The CDR3 nucleotides are TGTGCCAGCCGGACCCTGGCAGGGCGGGAACTGTTTTTT. Its protein is CASRTLAGRELFF. The complete variable domain, with remaining parts taken from reference TRBV18 and TRBJ1-4, reads NAGVMQNPRHLVRRRGQEARLRCSPMKGHSHVYWYRQLPEEGLKFMVYLQKENIIDESGMPKERFSAEFPKEGPSILRIQQVVRGDSAAYFCASRTLAGRELFFGSGTQLSVL.

The chain joins TRBV6-2 or TRBV6-3 to TRBJ1-2, with TRBD1 matching over 7 bases. The trim removed 5 bases at V and 0 bases at J, leaving 6 bases unmatched. Germline V lookup: CDR1 MNHEY, CDR2 SVGEGT. The CDR3 loop spans 15 amino acids. CDR3 sequence: CASSDDRAANYGYTF. CDR3 DNA: TGTGCCAGCAGTGACGACAGGGCTGCTAACTATGGCTACACCTTC.

This clonotype came up a few times. V gene TRBV20-1 combines with J gene TRBJ1-5; 10 bases fit TRBD1. V trimming: 0 bases; J trimming: 1 base; junction bases outside the gene matches: 12. This CDR3 comprises 19 residues. Germline V lookup: CDR1 DFQATT, CDR2 SNEGSKA (reference sequence). The CDR3 loop is CSARDHRDRGWRSNQPQHF. The DNA of the CDR3 is TGCAGTGCTAGAGATCACCGGGACAGGGGATGGCGCAGCAATCAGCCCCAGCATTTT.

The CDR3 sequence: CSAGQGTIDNEQFF. The CDR3 DNA follows: TGCAGTGCTGGACAGGGTACGATCGACAATGAGCAGTTCTTC. The chain joins TRBV20-1 to TRBJ2-1, with 8 bases lining up with TRBD1. The J segment lost 5 bases and the V segment lost 5 bases, leaving 8 bases of the junction unmatched. CDR1 and CDR2 (germline): DFQATT, SNEGSKA (reference sequence). The CDR3 is made up of 14 amino acids.

This clonotype has only a few counts. The chain is built from TRBV2 and TRBJ1-5; TRBD1 aligns across 8 bases. After removal of 6 bases from V and 4 bases from J, the junction contained 2 bases not matched to a gene. The CDR3 contains 13 residues. Per the germline V gene, CDR1 is SNHLY and CDR2 is FYNNEI. This CDR3 is CASRRTGNQPQHF. CDR3 coding DNA: TGTGCCAGCAGGAGGACAGGGAATCAGCCCCAGCATTTT. The full variable domain, completed using reference TRBV2 and TRBJ1-5, is EPEVTQTPSHQVTQMGQEVILRCVPISNHLYFYWYRQILGQKVEFLVSFYNNEISEKSEIFDDQFSVERPDGSNFTLKIRSTKLEDSAMYFCASRRTGNQPQHFGDGTRLSIL.

This clonotype was recorded many times. The chain recombines TRBV5-5 with TRBJ2-1; 9 bases map to TRBD2. V gave up 6 bases and J gave up 5 bases; unmatched junction bases: 6. Germline V gene data show CDR1 as SGHKS and CDR2 as YYEKEE (reference sequence). This CDR3 has 14 residues. The CDR3 DNA reads as TGTGCCAGCATACCGACTAGCGGAAACAATGAGCAGTTCTTC. Its protein is CASIPTSGNNEQFF.